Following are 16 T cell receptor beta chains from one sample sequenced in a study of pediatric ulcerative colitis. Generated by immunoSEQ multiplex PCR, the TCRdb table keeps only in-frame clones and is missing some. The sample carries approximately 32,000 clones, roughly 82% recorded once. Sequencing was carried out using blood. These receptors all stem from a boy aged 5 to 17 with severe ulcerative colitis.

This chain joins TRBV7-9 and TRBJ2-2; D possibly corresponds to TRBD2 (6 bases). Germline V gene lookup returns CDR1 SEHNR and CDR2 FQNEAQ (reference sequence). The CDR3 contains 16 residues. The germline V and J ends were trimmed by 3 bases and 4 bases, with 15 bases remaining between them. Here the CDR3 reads CASSLSQGRGTGELFF. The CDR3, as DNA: TGTGCCAGCAGCTTGTCGCAAGGGCGGGGCACCGGGGAGCTGTTTTTT.

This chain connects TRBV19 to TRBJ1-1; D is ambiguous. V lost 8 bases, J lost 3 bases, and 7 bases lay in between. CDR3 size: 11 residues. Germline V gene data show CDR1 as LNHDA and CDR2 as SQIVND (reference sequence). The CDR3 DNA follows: TGTGCCAGTTTTCGGTACACTGAAGCTTTCTTT. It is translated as CASFRYTEAFF. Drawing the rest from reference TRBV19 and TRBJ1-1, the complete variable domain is DGGITQSPKYLFRKEGQNVTLSCEQNLNHDAMYWYRQDPGQGLRLIYYSQIVNDFQKGDIAEGYSVSREKKESFPLTVTSAQKNPTAFYLCASFRYTEAFFGQGTRLTVV.

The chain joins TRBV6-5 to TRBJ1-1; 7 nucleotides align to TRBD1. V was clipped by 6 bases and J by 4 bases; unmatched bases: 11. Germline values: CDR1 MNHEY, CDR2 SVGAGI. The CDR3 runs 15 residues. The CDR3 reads CASRRTTGLGTEAFF. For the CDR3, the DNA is TGTGCCAGCAGGCGCACGACAGGGTTGGGCACTGAAGCTTTCTTT.

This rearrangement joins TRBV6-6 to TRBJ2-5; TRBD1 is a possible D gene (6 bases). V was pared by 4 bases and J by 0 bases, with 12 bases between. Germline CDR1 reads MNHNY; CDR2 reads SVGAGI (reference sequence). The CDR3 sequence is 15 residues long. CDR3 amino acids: CASSFRWDNQETQYF. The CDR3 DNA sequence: TGTGCCAGCAGTTTCCGCTGGGACAACCAAGAGACCCAGTACTTC.

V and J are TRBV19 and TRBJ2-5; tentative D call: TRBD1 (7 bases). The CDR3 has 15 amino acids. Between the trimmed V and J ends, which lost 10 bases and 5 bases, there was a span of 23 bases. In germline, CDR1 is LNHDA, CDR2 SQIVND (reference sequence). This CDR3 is CATKTSDRRGETQYF. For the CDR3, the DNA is TGTGCCACCAAGACCTCGGACAGGAGGGGGGAGACCCAGTACTTC.

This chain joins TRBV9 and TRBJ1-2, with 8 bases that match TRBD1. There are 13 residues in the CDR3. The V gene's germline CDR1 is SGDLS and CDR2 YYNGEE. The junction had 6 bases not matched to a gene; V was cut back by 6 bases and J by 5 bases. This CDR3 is CASNSGGGYGYTF. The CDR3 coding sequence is TGTGCCAGCAATTCAGGGGGCGGGTATGGCTACACCTTC. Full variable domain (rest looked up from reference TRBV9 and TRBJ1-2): DSGVTQTPKHLITATGQRVTLRCSPRSGDLSVYWYQQSLDQGLQFLIQYYNGEERAKGNILERFSAQQFPDLHSELNLSSLELGDSALYFCASNSGGGYGYTFGSGTRLTVV.

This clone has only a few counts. In nucleotides, the CDR3 is TGTGCCAGCAGTTACTCGAGTCAGGGAATGAACACTGAAGCTTTCTTT. It yields the protein CASSYSSQGMNTEAFF. The chain employs TRBV6-5 and TRBJ1-1; the D gene is possibly TRBD1 (5 bases). This CDR3 has 16 residues. V was cut by 0 bases and J by 0 bases, with 11 bases left in between. Per the germline V gene, CDR1 is MNHEY and CDR2 is SVGAGI.

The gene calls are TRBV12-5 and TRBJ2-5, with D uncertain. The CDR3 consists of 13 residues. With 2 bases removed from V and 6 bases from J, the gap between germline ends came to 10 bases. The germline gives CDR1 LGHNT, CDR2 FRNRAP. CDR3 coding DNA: TGTGCTAGTGGTTTGCAAGGGTCACAGACCCAGTACTTC. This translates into CASGLQGSQTQYF.

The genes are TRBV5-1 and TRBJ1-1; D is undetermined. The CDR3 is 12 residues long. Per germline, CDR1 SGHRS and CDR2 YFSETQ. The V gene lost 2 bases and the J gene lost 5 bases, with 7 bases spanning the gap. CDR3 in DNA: TGCGCCAGCAGCTTATATGGAACTGAAGCTTTCTTT. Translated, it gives CASSLYGTEAFF.

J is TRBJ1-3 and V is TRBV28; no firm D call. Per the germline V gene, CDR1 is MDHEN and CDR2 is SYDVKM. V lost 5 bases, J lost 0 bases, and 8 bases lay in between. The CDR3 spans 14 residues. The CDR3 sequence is CASSLGSSGNTIYF. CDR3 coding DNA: TGTGCCAGCAGTCTTGGATCCTCTGGAAACACCATATATTTT.

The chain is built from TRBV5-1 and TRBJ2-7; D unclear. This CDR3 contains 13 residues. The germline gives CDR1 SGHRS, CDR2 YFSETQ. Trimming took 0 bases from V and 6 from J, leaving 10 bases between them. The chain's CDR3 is CASSLGLGFEQYF. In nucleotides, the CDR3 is TGCGCCAGCAGCTTGGGGTTGGGGTTCGAGCAGTACTTC. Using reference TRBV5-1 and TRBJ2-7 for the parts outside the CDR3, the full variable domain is KAGVTQTPRYLIKTRGQQVTLSCSPISGHRSVSWYQQTPGQGLQFLFEYFSETQRNKGNFPGRFSGRQFSNSRSEMNVSTLELGDSALYLCASSLGLGFEQYFGPGTRLTVT.

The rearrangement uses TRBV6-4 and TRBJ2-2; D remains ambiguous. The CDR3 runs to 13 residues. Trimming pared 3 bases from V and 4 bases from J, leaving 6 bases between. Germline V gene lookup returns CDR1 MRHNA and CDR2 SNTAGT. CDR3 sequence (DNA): TGTGCCAGCAGTGAGGGCTCCACCGGGGAGCTGTTTTTT. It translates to CASSEGSTGELFF.

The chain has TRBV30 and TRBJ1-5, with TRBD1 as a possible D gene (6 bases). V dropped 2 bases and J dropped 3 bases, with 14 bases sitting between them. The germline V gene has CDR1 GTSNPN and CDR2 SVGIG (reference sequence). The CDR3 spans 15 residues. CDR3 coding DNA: TGTGCCTGGAGTTTAAGGGGGTTATACAATCAGCCCCAGCATTTT. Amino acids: CAWSLRGLYNQPQHF.

The chain's CDR3 is CASKRDREQPQHF. In nucleotides, the CDR3 is TGTGCCAGCAAGAGGGACAGGGAGCAGCCCCAGCATTTT. The chain combines TRBV6-6 with TRBJ1-5; 9 positions match TRBD1. Germline V gene data show CDR1 as MNHNY and CDR2 as SVGAGI (reference sequence). Trimming took 7 bases from V and 7 from J; bases not matched to a gene: 5. The CDR3 loop spans 13 amino acids.

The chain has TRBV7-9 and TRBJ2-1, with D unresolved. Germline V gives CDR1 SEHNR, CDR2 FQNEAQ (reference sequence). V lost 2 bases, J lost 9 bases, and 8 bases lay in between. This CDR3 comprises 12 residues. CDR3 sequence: CASSLLESEQFF. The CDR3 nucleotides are TGTGCCAGCAGCTTATTGGAGAGTGAGCAGTTCTTC.

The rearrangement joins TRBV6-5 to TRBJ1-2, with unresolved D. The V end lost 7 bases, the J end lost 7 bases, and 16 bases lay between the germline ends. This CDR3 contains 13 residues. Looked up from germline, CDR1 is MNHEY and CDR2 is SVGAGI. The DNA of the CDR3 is TGTGCCAGCACCCCGACACTCGCGTTTGGCTACACCTTC. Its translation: CASTPTLAFGYTF.